This T cell receptor (beta chain) was documented in a study of CD8+CD57+ T cells in acquired aplastic anemia. General observations from the study: CD8+ Simpson's diversity showed no significant patient-control difference.

The TCR beta profiling, which covered VDJ combination and CDR3 sequence, was carried out using genomic DNA as the template. TCRdb itself ran the reads through MiXCR, one entry per CDR3 protein. The data contain around 210,000 distinct CDR3 sequences, 65% of them singletons. For sequencing, patients were chosen who had shown expansion of CD8+CD57+ cells by flow cytometry. Every patient presented with severe acquired aplastic anemia. This clonotype was observed many times. Its target is unknown. With V trimmed by 3 bases and J by 5 bases, 6 bases remained unmatched. This CDR3 spans 14 amino acids. Germline loops: CDR1 SNHLY, CDR2 FYNNEI.

J is TRBJ2-5 and V is TRBV2, with TRBD2 matching 7 bases. The sequence derives from a human donor with aplastic anemia. The sequenced material came from sorted CD4+, CD8+, or CD8+CD57+ T cells (not recorded which) from PBMCs. The CDR3 region has the DNA TGTGCCAGCAGTGATGGACTAGTAGTGGAGACCCAGTACTTC. The encoded protein is CASSDGLVVETQYF.